This T cell receptor beta chain was identified during a study of Ad26.COV2.S vaccination and SARS-CoV-2 variants. As for the study in general: Donor participated within the Ad26.COV2.S arm of the COV1001 trial.

Data came from immunoSEQ multiplex PCR; TCRdb stores just in-frame clones and leaves some out. The sample includes about 680,000 clones, more than 70% seen only once; the top ten take 1.5%. Treatment given: approximately 18 received Ad26.COV2.S at low or high dose, single or two shots; about 5 received placebo; per-sample allocation not given. On day 63 after the first injection, vaccine and placebo recipients gave samples. Boston supplied an adult donor aged 18-55 years. Vaccine was an Ad26 vector expressing Wuhan-strain SARS-CoV-2 spike. This clone was seen a few times. The specimen was peripheral blood, collected in a trial of Ad26.COV2.S vaccine versus placebo. This clonotype was sampled from a person aged 18-60 years who received the Ad26.COV2.S COVID-19 vaccine or a placebo.

The CDR3 coding sequence is TGTGCCTGGAGCCGGGACACGGTTTCCTACGAGCAGTACTTC. The encoded protein is CAWSRDTVSYEQYF. V usage is TRBV30 and J usage is TRBJ2-7, with D maybe TRBD1 (6 bases). CDR1 is GTSNPN, CDR2 SVGIG, per germline (reference sequence). V shed 3 bases and J shed 1 base, with 13 bases lying between them. The CDR3 runs to 14 residues.